Shown below are 16 T cell receptor beta chains from a single sample sequenced in a study of beta chain features in type 1 diabetes. Isolated RNA was reverse transcribed in full, so expressed TCRB transcripts were sequenced. Only in-frame clones appear in the TCRdb table, and some are missing; sequencing was by immunoSEQ multiplex PCR. In the table there are about 260,000 clones, about 71% of which are singletons. Sequencing was done on a sample of naive CD4+ T cells from blood. Source of these receptors: a man aged 30-40 years in good health.

This clone was observed a handful of times. V and J are TRBV30 and TRBJ2-4; the D is unclear. Germline V CDR1 and CDR2: GTSNPN, SVGIG (reference sequence). Trimming cost V 3 bases and J 6 bases, with 15 bases left between them. The CDR3 has 14 residues. The chain's CDR3 is CAWSEASFRNIQYF. In nucleotides, the CDR3 is TGTGCCTGGAGCGAAGCGAGTTTCAGAAACATTCAGTACTTC.

The genes are TRBV7-9 and TRBJ2-3; 7 bases agree with TRBD2. The CDR3 extends over 14 amino acids. Germline CDR1 and CDR2: SEHNR and FQNEAQ (reference sequence). Trimming removed 5 bases from V and 2 bases from J; junction bases left unmatched: 4. This CDR3 is CASSIGLDTDTQYF. CDR3 nucleotide sequence: TGTGCCAGCAGCATTGGACTAGACACAGATACGCAGTATTTT.

This chain joins TRBV7-9 and TRBJ2-4; perhaps TRBD2 as D (5 bases). Trimming cost V 5 bases and J 0 bases, with 17 bases left between them. The germline CDR1 and CDR2 sequences are SEHNR and FQNEAQ (reference sequence). The CDR3 extends over 17 amino acids. The CDR3 loop reads CASSPGPAGLAKNIQYF. The DNA for the CDR3 is TGTGCCAGCAGCCCGGGCCCTGCGGGCCTAGCCAAAAACATTCAGTACTTC.

This CDR3 is CAWSAPQGRAYNEQFF. The CDR3 coding sequence is TGTGCCTGGAGTGCCCCACAGGGCCGGGCCTACAATGAGCAGTTCTTC. The chain carries TRBV30 and TRBJ2-1, with D tentatively TRBD1 (6 bases). CDR3 size: 16 residues. CDR1 GTSNPN and CDR2 SVGIG come from the germline V gene (reference sequence). The V gene lost 1 base and the J gene lost 2 bases, with 15 bases spanning the gap.

Of note for this clone: The same CDR3 arises from other DNA sequences in this sample as well. This chain connects TRBV20-1 to TRBJ2-3, with D uncertain. Trimming cost V 3 bases and J 6 bases, with 7 bases left between them. The germline V gene encodes CDR1 DFQATT and CDR2 SNEGSKA (reference sequence). CDR3 length equals 11 residues. CDR3 coding DNA: TGCAGTGCTAGGGTGGGGGATACGCAGTATTTT. Translation gives CSARVGDTQYF.

This clone was observed once. The same CDR3 is also encoded by other DNA sequences in this sample. The gene calls are TRBV10-3 and TRBJ2-3; D is uncertain. The germline V gene has CDR1 ENHRY and CDR2 SYGVKD. The CDR3 consists of 13 residues. Trimming pared 5 bases from V and 0 bases from J, leaving 6 bases between. The CDR3 region has the DNA TGTGCCATCAGTTCGGCCAGCACAGATACGCAGTATTTT. This codes for CAISSASTDTQYF.

This clone was seen more than once but under ten times. The CDR3 DNA reads as TGTGCCAGCAGTTTCACCAGGGGCGCCTACGAGCAGTACTTC. This translates into CASSFTRGAYEQYF. The chain is built from TRBV7-2 and TRBJ2-7; a possible D gene is TRBD1 (6 bases). The V end lost 6 bases, the J end lost 2 bases, and 14 bases lay between the germline ends. In germline, CDR1 is SGHTA, CDR2 FQGNSA. This CDR3 is 14 amino acids long.

The chain is built from TRBV30 and TRBJ1-1, with 8 bases identical to TRBD1. Germline CDR1 is GTSNPN and CDR2 is SVGIG (reference sequence). CDR3 length equals 15 residues. V was clipped by 0 bases and J by 6 bases; unmatched bases: 9. CDR3 residues: CAWSVLGQGYAEAFF. The CDR3, as DNA: TGTGCCTGGAGTGTACTAGGACAGGGTTATGCTGAAGCTTTCTTT. The variable domain in full, with the rest retrieved from reference TRBV30 and TRBJ1-1, is SQTIHQWPATLVQPVGSPLSLECTVEGTSNPNLYWYRQAAGRGLQLLFYSVGIGQISSEVPQNLSASRPQDRQFILSSKKLLLSDSGFYLCAWSVLGQGYAEAFFGQGTRLTVV.

This clone was picked up one time. The chain carries TRBV28 and TRBJ2-3; D may be TRBD2 (5 bases). This CDR3 has 11 amino acids. Trimming cost V 7 bases and J 8 bases, with 10 bases left between them. The germline V gene encodes CDR1 MDHEN and CDR2 SYDVKM. CDR3 loop: CASTFRGTQYF. The DNA of the CDR3 is TGTGCCAGCACCTTCCGGGGTACGCAGTATTTT.

The chain combines TRBV30 with TRBJ1-5; TRBD1 agrees at 7 bases. The CDR3 loop spans 13 amino acids. V gave up 1 base and J gave up 11 bases; unmatched junction bases: 8. Germline V lookup: CDR1 GTSNPN, CDR2 SVGIG (reference sequence). The DNA of the CDR3 is TGTGCCTGGAGTGGAGGGGGCGCGGAGGCCCAGCATTTT. Translating gives CAWSGGGAEAQHF.

The chain employs TRBV14 and TRBJ2-7; TRBD1 aligns across 10 bases. V was pared by 4 bases and J by 7 bases, with 1 base of the junction left unmatched. Germline V gene sequence: CDR1 SGHDN, CDR2 FVKESK. CDR3 length equals 12 residues. Here the CDR3 DNA reads TGTGCCAGCAGCCCGGGACAGGGGGAGCAGTACTTC. This encodes CASSPGQGEQYF.

The J gene is TRBJ2-2, the V gene TRBV29-1; D not resolved. This CDR3 is built from 12 residues. Deletions cut 6 bases from V and 1 base from J, with 6 bases between. Germline CDR1 and CDR2: SQVTM and ANQGSEA. The DNA of the CDR3 is TGCAGCGTCGCGAGGAACACCGGGGAGCTGTTTTTT. Its protein is CSVARNTGELFF.

A few counts support this clone. In DNA, the CDR3 is TGTGCCTGGAGTTCCCCAGGGGCCGGTGGCTACACCTTC. Translation: CAWSSPGAGGYTF. The chain uses TRBV30 and TRBJ1-2; D may be TRBD1 (6 bases). V dropped 2 bases and J dropped 7 bases, with 14 bases sitting between them. The CDR3 is 13 residues long. Germline CDR1 GTSNPN, CDR2 SVGIG (reference sequence).

The chain uses TRBV30 and TRBJ1-2; unclear D gene. Germline V lookup: CDR1 GTSNPN, CDR2 SVGIG (reference sequence). V shed 3 bases and J shed 2 bases, with 7 bases lying between them. There are 12 residues in the CDR3. The chain's CDR3 is CAWRMGNYGYTF. CDR3 sequence (DNA): TGTGCCTGGAGAATGGGGAACTATGGCTACACCTTC.

The chain employs TRBV30 and TRBJ1-3, with D perhaps TRBD1 (6 bases). V lost 5 bases, J lost 1 base, and 6 bases lay in between. CDR1 and CDR2 (germline): GTSNPN, SVGIG (reference sequence). This CDR3 comprises 12 residues. CDR3 sequence reads: CAWGQSGNTIYF. DNA of the CDR3: TGTGCCTGGGGACAGTCTGGAAACACCATATATTTT.

The chain couples TRBV30 to TRBJ1-1, with 7 bases that match TRBD1. In germline, CDR1 is GTSNPN, CDR2 SVGIG (reference sequence). This CDR3 has 13 residues. V was clipped by 3 bases and J by 7 bases; unmatched bases: 8. The CDR3 DNA is TGTGCCTGGAGCCCGGACAGGTGGGATGAAGCTTTCTTT. Its protein product is CAWSPDRWDEAFF.